A selection of T cell receptor beta chains follows, all from one sample in a study of blood T cell repertoires in COVID-19. The table came from immunoSEQ multiplex PCR; TCRdb's copy has only in-frame clones and leaves some out. The sample lists around 260,000 clones, about four fifths occurring once. Sequenced: peripheral blood. These TCRs come from a woman between 45 and 65 years old who had recovered from COVID-19. Both conserved end residues are part of each CDR3. The D gene is left open where the match is weak. The size entry is marked missing in some rows and otherwise reads once, few, many or a size class.

D	V	size	J	CDR3	DNA
.	TRBV5-1	.	TRBJ2-5	CASSLAGPQETQYF	TGCGCCAGCAGCTTGGCCGGTCCCCAAGAGACCCAGTACTTC
.	TRBV20-1	.	TRBJ2-5	CSASLGLETQYF	TGCAGTGCAAGTCTGGGCCTCGAGACCCAGTACTTC
.	TRBV5-1	once	TRBJ1-1	CASSLSRGPNTEAFF	TGCGCCAGCAGCTTGAGTCGAGGGCCGAACACTGAAGCTTTCTTT
.	TRBV6-5	.	TRBJ2-3	CASARADTQYF	TGTGCCAGTGCCCGGGCAGATACGCAGTATTTT
.	TRBV5-1	.	TRBJ1-1	CASSEQGSTEAFF	TGCGCCAGCAGCGAACAGGGCTCCACTGAAGCTTTCTTT
TRBD1	TRBV5-1	once	TRBJ2-7	CASSLEEGTVNEQYF	TGCGCCAGCAGCTTGGAAGAAGGGACAGTTAACGAGCAGTACTTC
.	TRBV7-3	few	TRBJ1-6	CASSSQGGSPLHF	TGTGCCAGCAGCTCGCAAGGGGGTTCACCCCTCCACTTT
.	TRBV11-2	.	TRBJ2-7	CASSATRVAHEQYF	TGTGCCAGCAGCGCGACCCGGGTAGCTCACGAGCAGTACTTC
TRBD1	TRBV28	.	TRBJ1-4	CASSAEQGGGEKLFF	TGTGCCAGCAGTGCTGAACAGGGGGGGGGTGAAAAACTGTTTTTT
TRBD2	TRBV6-5	.	TRBJ2-1	CASSRDAGGQNEQFF	TGTGCCAGCAGTAGGGATGCGGGGGGTCAGAATGAGCAGTTCTTC
TRBD2	TRBV9	.	TRBJ2-2	CASSGLAGVNTGELFF	TGTGCCAGCAGCGGCCTAGCGGGGGTTAACACCGGGGAGCTGTTTTTT
TRBD2	TRBV5-1	.	TRBJ2-2	CASSSRAGGPPGELFF	TGCGCCAGCAGCTCGCGGGCGGGGGGGCCACCCGGGGAGCTGTTTTTT
.	TRBV10-3	many	TRBJ1-4	CAISGADSLNEKLFF	TGTGCCATCAGCGGGGCGGACAGCCTTAATGAAAAACTGTTTTTT